The next 30 T cell receptor beta chains were all read from a single sample in a study of shared clonotypes between healthy human individuals. Positively selected for CCR7, the CD45RO-negative cells used as naive CD8 cells excluded terminally differentiated effector memory CD45RA+ cells. The protocol was immunoSEQ multiplex PCR, while the TCRdb copy is restricted to in-frame clones and leaves out a portion. This table holds around 2.1 million clones, around 93% found once. Material: naive CD8+ T cells from PBMCs. Receptors were obtained from a man between 18 and 35 years old in good health. Some clones in this sample may be carry-over from other donors' samples.

The chain couples TRBV6-5 to TRBJ2-7; 9 bases line up with TRBD2. CDR1 and CDR2 (germline): MNHEY, SVGAGI. There are 13 residues in the CDR3. With 2 bases clipped from V and 5 bases from J, the junction kept 1 base outside the gene matches. CDR3 DNA sequence: TGTGCCAGCAGTTACGCTAGCGGGAACGAGCAGTACTTC. The encoded protein is CASSYASGNEQYF.

The J gene is TRBJ2-1, the V gene TRBV13, with TRBD2 identical over 12 bases. The CDR3 spans 16 residues. Germline V gene lookup returns CDR1 PRHDT and CDR2 FYEKMQ (reference sequence). Germline trimming cut 5 bases from V and 7 bases from J; bases unmatched to any gene: 9. The CDR3 is CASSRPGTSGWNEQFF. Here the CDR3 DNA reads TGTGCCAGCAGCCGACCCGGGACTAGCGGGTGGAATGAGCAGTTCTTC. The full variable domain, in which reference TRBV13 and TRBJ2-1 provide the parts outside the CDR3, is AAGVIQSPRHLIKEKRETATLKCYPIPRHDTVYWYQQGPGQDPQFLISFYEKMQSDKGSIPDRFSAQQFSDYHSELNMSSLELGDSALYFCASSRPGTSGWNEQFFGPGTRLTVL.

A few counts support this clone. DNA for the CDR3: TGTGCCAGCAGTTTATATCCGGGCCAGCCCCAGCATTTT. Amino acids: CASSLYPGQPQHF. This sequence joins TRBV28 and TRBJ1-5; D is undetermined. CDR3 size: 13 residues. In germline, CDR1 is MDHEN, CDR2 SYDVKM. The V end was cut by 1 base, the J end by 7 bases, with 8 bases between.

This clone appeared a few times. The gene calls are TRBV30 and TRBJ2-2; 9 bases are shared with TRBD1. Unmatched junction bases numbered 2, after V lost 3 bases and J lost 6 bases. Germline V lookup: CDR1 GTSNPN, CDR2 SVGIG (reference sequence). This CDR3 is built from 13 residues. CDR3 protein: CAWRGQGSGELFF. CDR3 nucleotide sequence: TGTGCCTGGAGGGGACAGGGTTCCGGGGAGCTGTTTTTT.

The chain carries TRBV4-1 and TRBJ1-3; D unclear. V lost 2 bases to trimming and J lost 0 bases, with 11 bases between them. CDR3 length equals 16 residues. Germline V gives CDR1 MGHRA, CDR2 YSYEKL. The CDR3 DNA reads as TGCGCCAGCAGCCAAATCAAACCGAGCTCTGGAAACACCATATATTTT. It encodes CASSQIKPSSGNTIYF.

On this clone itself: This same CDR3 is encoded by further DNA sequences in the sample. This chain joins TRBV7-9 and TRBJ2-3; TRBD2 agrees at 11 bases. This CDR3 spans 13 amino acids. Germline V gene data show CDR1 as SEHNR and CDR2 as FQNEAQ (reference sequence). J gave up 11 bases and V 6 bases, and 7 bases lay outside the gene matches. The CDR3 region has the DNA TGTGCCAGCAGTTTTCCACTAGCGGGAGAGCAGTATTTT. Translated, it gives CASSFPLAGEQYF.

This chain links TRBV19 with TRBJ1-2; D gene uncertain. CDR3 size: 13 residues. V was pared by 1 base and J by 6 bases, with 9 bases between. Germline CDR1 and CDR2: LNHDA and SQIVND (reference sequence). CDR3 in DNA: TGTGCCAGTAGTATAGGCCGGCGGGATGGCTACACCTTC. It specifies CASSIGRRDGYTF.

The chain uses TRBV2 and TRBJ2-1; 7 bases are shared with TRBD2. CDR1 and CDR2 from the germline V gene are SNHLY and FYNNEI. J was trimmed by 8 bases and V by 1 base; bases with no gene match: 11. This CDR3 has 16 amino acids. This chain's CDR3 is CASSEVGSGGSDEQFF. CDR3 DNA: TGTGCCAGCAGTGAAGTGGGCTCCGGGGGGAGTGATGAGCAGTTCTTC. The whole variable domain, filled in from reference TRBV2 and TRBJ2-1, reads EPEVTQTPSHQVTQMGQEVILRCVPISNHLYFYWYRQILGQKVEFLVSFYNNEISEKSEIFDDQFSVERPDGSNFTLKIRSTKLEDSAMYFCASSEVGSGGSDEQFFGPGTRLTVL.

V is TRBV28 and J is TRBJ2-7; 7 positions match TRBD2. The CDR3 is 18 amino acids. J was trimmed by 4 bases and V by 5 bases; bases with no gene match: 20. Germline values: CDR1 MDHEN, CDR2 SYDVKM. The CDR3 spells CASSLGMGDHDGRYEQYF. DNA of the CDR3: TGTGCCAGCAGTCTGGGGATGGGGGATCATGACGGGAGGTACGAGCAGTACTTC.

The CDR3 loop is CASSFARQTNTEAFF. DNA of the CDR3: TGTGCCAGTAGCTTCGCGAGGCAGACGAACACTGAAGCTTTCTTT. The chain couples TRBV19 to TRBJ1-1; no definite D call. Between the trimmed V and J ends, which lost 6 bases and 1 base, there was a span of 15 bases. Germline V gene sequence: CDR1 LNHDA, CDR2 SQIVND (reference sequence). This CDR3 is 15 amino acids long.

The chain carries TRBV27 and TRBJ1-1; tentative D call: TRBD1 (6 bases). V shed 3 bases and J shed 1 base, with 12 bases lying between them. The CDR3 has 15 amino acids. The germline CDR1 and CDR2 sequences are MNHEY and SMNVEV (reference sequence). CDR3 sequence: CASSFSQTGNTEAFF. The CDR3 region has the DNA TGTGCCAGCAGTTTTTCCCAGACAGGGAACACTGAAGCTTTCTTT.

The rearrangement uses TRBV11-1 and TRBJ2-2; TRBD2 matches at 9 bases. The trim removed 5 bases at V and 3 bases at J, leaving 7 bases unmatched. This CDR3 comprises 16 residues. CDR1 is SGHAT, CDR2 FQDESV, per germline (reference sequence). DNA for the CDR3: TGTGCCAGCAGCCCTTGGGCTAGCGGGGACACCGGGGAGCTGTTTTTT. It encodes CASSPWASGDTGELFF.

The chain couples TRBV6-5 to TRBJ2-7; the D call may be TRBD1 or TRBD2 (5 bases each). Trimming took off 8 bases at V and 3 bases at J, with 20 bases between the two ends. CDR1 MNHEY and CDR2 SVGAGI come from the germline V gene. CDR3 length: 15 amino acids. The CDR3 is CASGSGTVNFYEQYF. CDR3 nucleotide sequence: TGTGCCAGCGGATCCGGGACCGTGAATTTCTACGAGCAGTACTTC.

V is TRBV10-1 and J is TRBJ2-5; D ambiguous. Germline V gene lookup returns CDR1 WNHNN and CDR2 SYGVQD (reference sequence). The CDR3 length is 11 residues. V was trimmed by 3 bases and J by 5 bases, leaving 4 bases between them. CDR3 bases: TGCGCCAGCAGTGACGGGGAGACCCAGTACTTC. This encodes CASSDGETQYF.

The genes are TRBV10-1 and TRBJ2-3; the match to TRBD2 covers 8 bases. Trimming removed 0 bases from V and 1 base from J; junction bases left unmatched: 6. From germline, CDR1 is WNHNN and CDR2 SYGVQD (reference sequence). CDR3 length equals 17 residues. The CDR3 sequence: CASSESPSGWGTDTQYF. The CDR3 region has the DNA TGCGCCAGCAGTGAGTCCCCTAGCGGGTGGGGCACAGATACGCAGTATTTT.

This clone was counted once. The chain uses TRBV4-1 and TRBJ2-1; D gene uncertain. The CDR3 totals 17 residues. V was trimmed by 2 bases and J by 0 bases, leaving 14 bases between them. CDR1 is MGHRA and CDR2 is YSYEKL in the germline V gene. The CDR3 DNA reads as TGCGCCAGCAGCCAACATGTTAGGCTGAGCTCCTACAATGAGCAGTTCTTC. Protein product: CASSQHVRLSSYNEQFF.

The V call is TRBV11-3, the J call TRBJ2-1; either TRBD1 or TRBD2 may fit D (6 bases each). Germline V gene data show CDR1 as SGHNT and CDR2 as YENEEA. CDR3 length: 15 amino acids. V lost 2 bases to trimming and J lost 4 bases, with 12 bases between them. CDR3 DNA: TGTGCCAGCAGCTTACCGGGGGCCCAGTACAATGAGCAGTTCTTC. This translates into CASSLPGAQYNEQFF.

The chain is built from TRBV4-3 and TRBJ2-1, with unresolved D. Trimming left V 4 bases short and J 6 bases short, with 16 bases between. Germline V gene lookup returns CDR1 LGHNA and CDR2 YSLEER. This CDR3 spans 15 amino acids. The CDR3 here is CASSPSLLSLNEQFF. Written as DNA, the CDR3 is TGCGCCAGCAGCCCCTCACTTCTCTCCCTCAATGAGCAGTTCTTC.

V gene TRBV2 combines with J gene TRBJ1-5; TRBD1 aligns across 7 bases. The CDR3 length is 17 residues. Germline lookup yields CDR1 SNHLY and CDR2 FYNNEI. Unmatched junction bases numbered 9, after V lost 4 bases and J lost 0 bases. CDR3 in DNA: TGTGCCAGCAGTGGACAGGGTCGGATTGGTAGCAATCAGCCCCAGCATTTT. Protein sequence: CASSGQGRIGSNQPQHF.

V gene TRBV5-5 combines with J gene TRBJ2-7, with D unclear. The CDR3 runs 16 residues. Deletions cut 2 bases from V and 0 bases from J, with 15 bases between. Germline loops: CDR1 SGHKS, CDR2 YYEKEE (reference sequence). CDR3 protein: CASSFLAAATSYEQYF. The CDR3 coding sequence is TGTGCCAGCAGCTTTCTCGCGGCAGCCACCTCCTACGAGCAGTACTTC.

This chain links TRBV27 with TRBJ2-5, with 7 bases lining up with TRBD1. Germline V lookup: CDR1 MNHEY, CDR2 SMNVEV (reference sequence). V gave up 0 bases and J gave up 9 bases; unmatched junction bases: 10. The CDR3 runs to 15 residues. This CDR3 is CASSLSAGPGGAQYF. The CDR3 bases are TGTGCCAGCAGTTTATCTGCCGGGCCAGGGGGTGCCCAGTACTTC.

On this clone: The sample contains more than one DNA sequence encoding this CDR3. J is TRBJ2-7 and V is TRBV11-2; D is uncertain. V lost 1 base, J lost 2 bases, and 6 bases lay in between. The CDR3 is 13 amino acids. Per germline, CDR1 SGHAT and CDR2 FQNNGV. This CDR3 reads CASSLGVTYEQYF. CDR3 nucleotides: TGTGCCAGCAGCTTAGGCGTTACCTACGAGCAGTACTTC. The full variable domain, in which reference TRBV11-2 and TRBJ2-7 provide the parts outside the CDR3, is EAGVAQSPRYKIIEKRQSVAFWCNPISGHATLYWYQQILGQGPKLLIQFQNNGVVDDSQLPKDRFSAERLKGVDSTLKIQPAKLEDSAVYLCASSLGVTYEQYFGPGTRLTVT.

The V and J genes are TRBV10-3 and TRBJ2-7; 11 nucleotides agree with TRBD2. Germline CDR1 and CDR2: ENHRY and SYGVKD. The CDR3 runs 16 residues. With V trimmed by 6 bases and J by 4 bases, 11 bases remained unmatched. The CDR3 nucleotides read TGTGCCATCAGGGGCAGAGATACTAGCGGGAGATACGAGCAGTACTTC. The encoded protein is CAIRGRDTSGRYEQYF.

The rearrangement joins TRBV6-1 to TRBJ1-2; TRBD1 aligns across 7 bases. The germline gives CDR1 MNHNS, CDR2 SASEGT. The trim removed 4 bases at V and 3 bases at J, leaving 8 bases unmatched. This CDR3 has 15 amino acids. CDR3 region: CASSAGGGWDYGYTF. The CDR3 nucleotides read TGTGCCAGCAGTGCAGGGGGGGGTTGGGACTATGGCTACACCTTC.

This chain connects TRBV5-4 to TRBJ2-1, with D tentatively TRBD2 (6 bases). Trimming shortened V by 0 bases and J by 0 bases, and 10 bases separated the two germline ends. The CDR3 covers 16 residues. Per the germline V gene, CDR1 is SGHNT and CDR2 is YYREEE (reference sequence). The CDR3 nucleotides read TGTGCCAGCAGCTTGGCGGGAGCCCCCTCCTACAATGAGCAGTTCTTC. This codes for CASSLAGAPSYNEQFF.

As to this clone: The sample holds other DNA sequences that translate to the same CDR3. The chain uses TRBV5-6 and TRBJ2-1; TRBD1 agrees at 9 bases. The J segment lost 13 bases and the V segment lost 0 bases, leaving 2 bases of the junction unmatched. The CDR3 has 12 amino acids. In germline, CDR1 is SGHDT, CDR2 YYEEEE. DNA of the CDR3: TGTGCCAGCAGCTTGGGGACAGGGGAACAGTTCTTC. It is translated as CASSLGTGEQFF.

This clone appeared a single time. The genes are TRBV29-1 and TRBJ1-1; D remains ambiguous. CDR1 is SQVTM, CDR2 ANQGSEA, per germline. V was cut by 1 base and J by 7 bases, with 10 bases left in between. This CDR3 is built from 12 residues. In nucleotides, the CDR3 is TGCAGCGTTGAAGGGTGGGAAGGTGAAGCTTTCTTT. Encoded protein: CSVEGWEGEAFF.

The rearrangement joins TRBV4-1 to TRBJ2-1; the D call may be TRBD1 or TRBD2 (5 bases each). The CDR3 sequence is 16 residues long. Looked up from germline, CDR1 is MGHRA and CDR2 is YSYEKL. Trimming took 7 bases from V and 3 from J, leaving 19 bases between them. This CDR3 is CASKGRSSGVYNEQFF. The CDR3 region has the DNA TGCGCCAGCAAGGGGAGAAGCTCCGGAGTCTACAATGAGCAGTTCTTC.

The CDR3 reads CASSPTRQPQHF. Written as DNA, the CDR3 is TGTGCCAGCAGCCCAACACGGCAGCCCCAGCATTTT. The chain employs TRBV27 and TRBJ1-5; the D is unclear. CDR3 size: 12 residues. Germline loops: CDR1 MNHEY, CDR2 SMNVEV (reference sequence). Trimming took 6 bases from V and 7 from J, leaving 10 bases between them.

The CDR3 DNA is TGTGCCAGCAGAAAACAGGGAGAATTTTCAGATACGCAGTATTTT. It is translated as CASRKQGEFSDTQYF. This sequence joins TRBV27 and TRBJ2-3, with TRBD1 as a possible D gene (6 bases). V lost 6 bases, J lost 4 bases, and 17 bases lay in between. CDR3 length: 15 amino acids. The germline V gene has CDR1 MNHEY and CDR2 SMNVEV (reference sequence).